This T cell receptor (beta chain) derives from a study of shared clonotypes between healthy human individuals. General study points: Sampling included only blood; tissue repertoires likely differ.

Method: immunoSEQ multiplex PCR; TCRdb's copy keeps in-frame clones and lacks some. The table shows around 2.5 million clones, with roughly 93% occurring only once. All the donors were Caucasian adults who lived in Nashville, Tennessee. Remarks on this clone: The antigen is undetermined.

Germline assignment: CDR1 SGHTA and CDR2 FQGNSA. The CDR3 is 14 residues long. The V end was cut by 3 bases, the J end by 5 bases, with 11 bases between. The TCR originated in a man in his late teens or twenties in good health. Some clones in this sample may be carry-over from other donors' samples. The source material was naive CD4+ T cells from PBMCs. Subset specified: CD45RA+ positively selected. The rearrangement joins TRBV7-2 to TRBJ2-4; TRBD2 is a possible D gene (6 bases). The CDR3 loop is CASSLSGTQNIQYF. The CDR3, as DNA: TGTGCCAGCAGCTTGTCAGGGACTCAAAACATTCAGTACTTC.